The 31 T cell receptor beta chains in this list originate from one sample, sequenced in a study of CD8 T cells in Susac syndrome. About 0.5 to 1 ug RNA was reverse transcribed with random hexamers. TCRdb re-called the immunoSEQ multiplex PCR reads through MiXCR, storing one row per CDR3 protein. The sample records around 170,000 distinct CDR3 sequences, approximately 90% being singletons. What was sequenced was CD4+ T cells from PBMCs. The receptors shown here come from a human donor in good health.

The chain carries TRBV12-3 or TRBV12-4 and TRBJ2-1; D is uncertain. V gave up 2 bases and J gave up 9 bases, with 17 bases separating them. CDR3 length equals 15 residues. CDR3 residues: CASSLSLPKVGEQFF. DNA for the CDR3: TGTGCCAGCAGTTTAAGTCTCCCCAAGGTTGGTGAGCAGTTCTTC.

The CDR3 region is CATSDRTNTFNGYTF. The CDR3 nucleotides read TGTGCCACCAGTGATCGGACAAATACTTTTAATGGCTACACCTTC. The genes are TRBV24-1 and TRBJ1-2, with a weak D call TRBD1 (5 bases). This CDR3 spans 15 amino acids. V shed 3 bases and J shed 6 bases, with 16 bases lying between them. Germline V gives CDR1 KGHDR, CDR2 SFDVKD.

The chain combines TRBV16 with TRBJ2-7, with D maybe TRBD1 (6 bases). Germline-derived CDR1 and CDR2 are KGHSY and FQNENV. The V end lost 3 bases, the J end lost 3 bases, and 15 bases lay between the germline ends. The CDR3 length is 15 residues. The DNA of the CDR3 is TGTGCCAGCAGCCAGTGGAACAGGGCAATCTACGAGCAGTACTTC. Amino acids: CASSQWNRAIYEQYF.

V is TRBV5-5 and J is TRBJ1-1, with unresolved D. CDR3 length: 14 amino acids. V lost 3 bases to trimming and J lost 5 bases, with 14 bases between them. The germline CDR1 and CDR2 sequences are SGHKS and YYEKEE (reference sequence). The CDR3 sequence: CASSYAPTPTEAFF. The DNA for the CDR3 is TGTGCCAGCAGCTACGCACCTACCCCTACTGAAGCTTTCTTT.

This clonotype was seen a handful of times. The chain is built from TRBV6-4 and TRBJ2-1, with TRBD2 identical over 10 bases. The CDR3 loop spans 15 amino acids. V was pared by 4 bases and J by 0 bases, with 0 bases of the junction left unmatched. Germline CDR1 and CDR2: MRHNA and SNTAGT. This CDR3 reads CASSGTSGSYNEQFF. The CDR3, as DNA: TGTGCCAGCAGTGGGACTAGCGGCTCCTACAATGAGCAGTTCTTC.

Turning to this clonotype: An end of the junction differs from the germline gene, which may be a read error. The chain recombines TRBV7-7 with TRBJ2-7, with 8 bases matching TRBD1. Germline CDR1 is SSHAT and CDR2 is FNYEAQ (reference sequence). The CDR3 extends over 12 amino acids. The CDR3 is CASSPTGEEQYF. In nucleotides, the CDR3 is TGTGCTAGCAGCCCGACAGGGGAGGAGCAGTACTTC.

The chain has TRBV3-1 and TRBJ1-2; D not resolved. Germline CDR1 reads LGHDT; CDR2 reads YNNKEL (reference sequence). Trimming took 0 bases from V and 8 from J, leaving 7 bases between them. The CDR3 extends over 12 amino acids. This chain's CDR3 is CASSQEGRGYTF. CDR3 in DNA: TGTGCCAGCAGCCAAGAAGGGCGGGGCTACACCTTC.

The rearrangement joins TRBV20-1 to TRBJ2-7; a weak D match, TRBD2 (5 bases). Germline V CDR1 and CDR2: DFQATT, SNEGSKA (reference sequence). The CDR3 length is 12 residues. The germline V and J ends were trimmed by 5 bases and 5 bases, with 13 bases remaining between them. This CDR3 is CSARAGVHEQYF. The CDR3 DNA sequence: TGCAGTGCTCGTGCCGGGGTTCACGAGCAGTACTTC.

This clonotype has only one observation. V gene TRBV7-2 combines with J gene TRBJ1-2; 7 bases agree with TRBD1. CDR3 length: 13 amino acids. The germline gives CDR1 SGHTA, CDR2 FQGNSA. V gave up 5 bases and J gave up 8 bases; unmatched junction bases: 8. The CDR3 loop is CASSPDRAWGYTF. The CDR3 DNA reads TGTGCCAGCAGCCCAGACAGGGCCTGGGGCTACACCTTC. Combining the CDR3 with reference TRBV7-2 and TRBJ1-2 gives the whole variable domain GAGVSQSPSNKVTEKGKDVELRCDPISGHTALYWYRQSLGQGLEFLIYFQGNSAPDKSGLPSDRFSAERTGGSVSTLTIQRTQQEDSAVYLCASSPDRAWGYTFGSGTRLTVV.

This clonotype was detected only once. This sequence joins TRBV7-9 and TRBJ2-1; the D call may be TRBD1 or TRBD2 (5 bases each). The CDR3 loop spans 18 amino acids. Germline V gives CDR1 SEHNR, CDR2 FQNEAQ (reference sequence). V was clipped by 1 base and J by 6 bases, with 22 bases between them. The CDR3 sequence: CASSLGGWGTAKSNEQFF. The CDR3 DNA sequence: TGTGCCAGCAGCTTAGGAGGTTGGGGGACCGCCAAAAGCAATGAGCAGTTCTTC.

This chain connects TRBV7-9 to TRBJ2-3, with 9 bases identical to TRBD1. Losses at the gene ends were 3 bases for V and 5 bases for J; bases not matched to a gene: 3. The CDR3 is made up of 14 amino acids. Germline assignment: CDR1 SEHNR and CDR2 FQNEAQ (reference sequence). The CDR3 is CASSFGQGIDTQYF. The CDR3 DNA reads as TGTGCCAGCAGCTTCGGACAGGGGATAGATACGCAGTATTTT.

J is TRBJ2-1 and V is TRBV6-2 or TRBV6-3, with 8 bases identical to TRBD1. The CDR3 length is 14 residues. V shed 2 bases, J shed 9 bases, and the junction held 6 bases outside the gene matches. Germline-derived CDR1 and CDR2 are MNHEY and SVGEGT. CDR3 DNA sequence: TGTGCCAGCAGTTACAGGACAGGGACCGGTGAGCAGTTCTTC. This translates into CASSYRTGTGEQFF.

The chain links TRBV5-6 to TRBJ1-1; unclear D gene. The germline V gene encodes CDR1 SGHDT and CDR2 YYEEEE. The CDR3 covers 14 residues. V lost 0 bases and J lost 4, with 10 bases in between. The CDR3 sequence is CASSLVPVGTEAFF. Here the CDR3 DNA reads TGTGCCAGCAGCTTGGTCCCCGTGGGCACTGAAGCTTTCTTT. The full variable domain, in which reference TRBV5-6 and TRBJ1-1 provide the parts outside the CDR3, is DAGVTQSPTHLIKTRGQQVTLRCSPKSGHDTVSWYQQALGQGPQFIFQYYEEEERQRGNFPDRFSGHQFPNYSSELNVNALLLGDSALYLCASSLVPVGTEAFFGQGTRLTVV.

V and J are TRBV3-1 and TRBJ2-2; D perhaps matches TRBD1 (5 bases). CDR1 and CDR2 (germline): LGHDT, YNNKEL (reference sequence). This CDR3 has 15 residues. Trimming shortened V by 1 base and J by 5 bases, and 11 bases separated the two germline ends. The CDR3 spells CASSQVSGLTGELFF. The CDR3 DNA reads as TGTGCCAGCAGCCAAGTTTCAGGGCTAACCGGGGAGCTGTTTTTT.

The V and J genes are TRBV12-3 or TRBV12-4 and TRBJ2-1, with 8 positions matching TRBD2. The CDR3 totals 16 residues. Losses at the gene ends were 3 bases for V and 2 bases for J; bases not matched to a gene: 6. CDR3 region: CASSFIVGRAYNEQFF. For the CDR3, the DNA is TGTGCCAGCAGTTTTATCGTCGGGAGGGCCTACAATGAGCAGTTCTTC.

The gene calls are TRBV20-1 and TRBJ2-1, with 12 bases identical to TRBD2. V shed 6 bases and J 6 bases; nucleotides not matched to a gene: 6. CDR1 and CDR2 from the germline V gene are DFQATT and SNEGSKA (reference sequence). The CDR3 length is 14 residues. CDR3 residues: CSAKLAGGPNEQFF. The CDR3 nucleotides read TGCAGTGCAAAGCTAGCGGGGGGGCCCAATGAGCAGTTCTTC.

The chain couples TRBV5-4 to TRBJ2-7, with 7 bases aligning to TRBD2. Trimming cost V 2 bases and J 0 bases; bases outside gene matches: 2. The germline V gene has CDR1 SGHNT and CDR2 YYREEE (reference sequence). This CDR3 region has 14 residues. The CDR3 bases are TGTGCCAGCAGCTTCGGGGGGACCTCCTACGAGCAGTACTTC. Its translation is CASSFGGTSYEQYF.

CDR3 residues: CASSNGGVTQPQHF. The CDR3 bases are TGTGCCAGCAGCAACGGGGGGGTTACTCAGCCCCAGCATTTT. The chain recombines TRBV6-2 or TRBV6-3 with TRBJ1-5; TRBD1 is a possible D gene (5 bases). CDR3 size: 14 residues. Germline assignment: CDR1 MNHEY and CDR2 SVGEGT. V gave up 6 bases and J gave up 6 bases, with 15 bases separating them.

The chain combines TRBV11-2 with TRBJ2-5; D is perhaps TRBD2 (6 bases). The CDR3 length is 14 residues. V gave up 7 bases and J gave up 2 bases, with 14 bases separating them. Germline assignment: CDR1 SGHAT and CDR2 FQNNGV. The CDR3 sequence: CASNEAGNQETQYF. CDR3 in DNA: TGTGCCAGCAACGAGGCGGGGAATCAAGAGACCCAGTACTTC.

The V gene is TRBV7-2, the J gene TRBJ2-5; D tentatively reads TRBD1 or TRBD2 (5 bases each). The CDR3 spans 14 residues. Germline V CDR1 and CDR2: SGHTA, FQGNSA. The ends were cut back, 1 base at V and 3 bases at J, with 9 bases in the middle. CDR3: CASSLGQGEETQYF. The DNA of the CDR3 is TGTGCCAGCAGCTTAGGCCAGGGAGAAGAGACCCAGTACTTC. The variable domain in full, completed from reference TRBV7-2 and TRBJ2-5, reads GAGVSQSPSNKVTEKGKDVELRCDPISGHTALYWYRQSLGQGLEFLIYFQGNSAPDKSGLPSDRFSAERTGGSVSTLTIQRTQQEDSAVYLCASSLGQGEETQYFGPGTRLLVL.

The J gene is TRBJ2-5, the V gene TRBV20-1; D ambiguous. Germline CDR1 reads DFQATT; CDR2 reads SNEGSKA (reference sequence). V lost 7 bases and J lost 0, with 12 bases in between. The CDR3 consists of 13 residues. The CDR3: CSVYFGYQETQYF. CDR3 sequence (DNA): TGCAGTGTGTACTTCGGGTACCAAGAGACCCAGTACTTC.

This clonotype was counted between two and nine times. The chain recombines TRBV29-1 with TRBJ1-1; 8 nucleotides align to TRBD1. Looked up from germline, CDR1 is SQVTM and CDR2 is ANQGSEA. This CDR3 has 12 amino acids. The V and J ends lost 3 bases and 4 bases, in that order; junction bases with no gene match: 1. The CDR3 sequence is CSVDRGLTEAFF. CDR3 sequence (DNA): TGCAGCGTTGACAGGGGGCTCACTGAAGCTTTCTTT.

The gene calls are TRBV7-9 and TRBJ2-2, with 8 bases lining up with TRBD1. The CDR3 spans 18 residues. CDR1 is SEHNR and CDR2 is FQNEAQ in the germline V gene (reference sequence). V was pared by 6 bases and J by 4 bases, with 16 bases of the junction left unmatched. CDR3 region: CASSRGQGEGWVTGELFF. In DNA form, the CDR3 reads TGTGCCAGCAGTCGAGGACAGGGAGAAGGATGGGTCACCGGGGAGCTGTTTTTT.

The chain is built from TRBV7-3 and TRBJ2-7, with 8 bases aligning to TRBD1. Germline V lookup: CDR1 SGHTA, CDR2 FQGTGA. V was pared by 5 bases and J by 5 bases, with 5 bases of the junction left unmatched. The CDR3 spans 13 residues. CDR3 sequence: CASSRRQGHEQYF. The DNA of the CDR3 is TGTGCCAGCAGCCGACGACAGGGGCACGAGCAGTACTTC. Full variable domain (outside the CDR3, taken from reference TRBV7-3 and TRBJ2-7): GAGVSQTPSNKVTEKGKYVELRCDPISGHTALYWYRQSLGQGPEFLIYFQGTGAADDSGLPNDRFFAVRPEGSVSTLKIQRTERGDSAVYLCASSRRQGHEQYFGPGTRLTVT.

The J gene is TRBJ2-7, the V gene TRBV28; 12 positions agree with TRBD2. Looked up from germline, CDR1 is MDHEN and CDR2 is SYDVKM. The CDR3 totals 16 residues. The trim removed 1 base at V and 2 bases at J, leaving 3 bases unmatched. The CDR3 spells CASSLYLAGGPYEQYF. The CDR3 region has the DNA TGTGCCAGCAGTTTATACCTAGCGGGAGGGCCCTACGAGCAGTACTTC.

The J gene is TRBJ2-5, the V gene TRBV6-5, with a weak D call TRBD2 (6 bases). The CDR3 has 14 residues. Germline CDR1 and CDR2: MNHEY and SVGAGI. V was clipped by 6 bases and J by 5 bases, with 16 bases between them. The CDR3 DNA reads TGTGCCAGCAGCCCCCTCTCTGGGAGGGAGACCCAGTACTTC. It codes for CASSPLSGRETQYF.

The V and J genes are TRBV29-1 and TRBJ2-5; no clear D gene. The CDR3 extends over 12 amino acids. Trimming left V 5 bases short and J 2 bases short, with 9 bases between. In germline, CDR1 is SQVTM, CDR2 ANQGSEA. This CDR3 is CSVLTAQETQYF. In DNA form, the CDR3 reads TGCAGCGTTTTAACGGCACAAGAGACCCAGTACTTC.

The chain joins TRBV28 to TRBJ1-1; D gene ambiguous. Germline V lookup: CDR1 MDHEN, CDR2 SYDVKM. The length of the CDR3 is 10 residues. With 3 bases removed from V and 7 bases from J, the gap between germline ends came to 3 bases. The CDR3 region is CASSLSEAFF. The CDR3 bases are TGTGCCAGCAGTTTGAGTGAAGCTTTCTTT.

This chain uses TRBV28 with TRBJ2-7; possibly TRBD1 or TRBD2 for D (5 bases each). V was clipped by 9 bases and J by 6 bases, with 18 bases between them. Germline CDR1 MDHEN, CDR2 SYDVKM. CDR3 length: 13 residues. Written as DNA, the CDR3 is TGTGCCAGTAAAGTTGGCGTGGGGACCGAGCAGTACTTC. Amino acid sequence: CASKVGVGTEQYF.

V gene TRBV29-1 combines with J gene TRBJ2-1, with 8 bases matching TRBD2. Germline CDR1 and CDR2: SQVTM and ANQGSEA. The CDR3 has 14 residues. The trim removed 6 bases at V and 0 bases at J, leaving 4 bases unmatched. The DNA for the CDR3 is TGCAGCGTGAGCGGGAGCAGCTCCTACAATGAGCAGTTCTTC. It translates to CSVSGSSSYNEQFF.

The chain is built from TRBV20-1 and TRBJ2-1, with 8 positions matching TRBD2. This CDR3 is built from 14 residues. J was trimmed by 9 bases and V by 7 bases; bases with no gene match: 14. CDR1 and CDR2 from the germline V gene are DFQATT and SNEGSKA (reference sequence). CDR3 protein: CSVPWGSGNTEQFF. CDR3 DNA sequence: TGCAGTGTCCCGTGGGGTAGCGGGAATACTGAGCAGTTCTTC.